This T cell receptor beta chain was profiled in a study of T cell repertoires in cytomegalovirus infection. The overall study: Public TCR beta signatures indicated both CMV infection and matching HLA type.

There are many counts of this clonotype. Antigen: not known. TCRdb re-called the reads with MiXCR, one entry per CDR3 protein. The profile shows 310,000 or so distinct CDR3 sequences, roughly a tenth of them singletons. Regarding the study as a whole: Within the response measured ex vivo, HLA-C-restricted CMV-specific TCR beta clonotypes were dominant.

This CDR3 comprises 12 residues. Germline CDR1 and CDR2: SQVTM and ANQGSEA. V gave up 7 bases and J gave up 4 bases, with 14 bases separating them. The sequencing sample was made of PBMCs. The clonotype comes from a human donor in good health (CMV status not recorded). Some clones in this sample may be carry-over from other donors' samples. The chain joins TRBV29-1 to TRBJ2-7; a possible D gene is TRBD2 (5 bases). The CDR3 DNA reads as TGCAGCGCCGGGGAGCTCCTGTACGAGCAGTACTTC. This sequence encodes CSAGELLYEQYF.